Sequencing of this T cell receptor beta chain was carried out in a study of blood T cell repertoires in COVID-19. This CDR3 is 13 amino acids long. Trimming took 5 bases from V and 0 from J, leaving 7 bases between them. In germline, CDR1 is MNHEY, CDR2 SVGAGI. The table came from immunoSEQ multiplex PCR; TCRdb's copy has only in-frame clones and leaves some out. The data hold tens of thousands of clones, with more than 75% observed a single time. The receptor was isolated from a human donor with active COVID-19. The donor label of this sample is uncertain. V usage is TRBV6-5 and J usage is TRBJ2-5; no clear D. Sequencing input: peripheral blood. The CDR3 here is CASSRSYQETQYF. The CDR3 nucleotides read TGTGCCAGCAGTCGGTCGTACCAAGAGACCCAGTACTTC.